The entry that follows covers one T cell receptor beta chain sequence. Original data processing: Amplification of reference gene primers was used by the study to estimate nucleated cell counts. The data were produced by immunoSEQ multiplex PCR, yet TCRdb's version contains in-frame clones alone and is incomplete. Clone size and V and J calls were adopted from that table, with D and trimming inferred from the DNA. The sample lists under 200,000 clones, 87% seen once, with roughly a fifth in the top ten. These data come from a study of blood T cell repertoires in COVID-19. About the research overall: The study drew acute and convalescent COVID-19 samples from the United States, Italy and Spain. PBMCs, B-cell-depleted T cells, or T cells provided the cDNA or gDNA that made up the material.

This CDR3 has 12 amino acids. V lost 2 bases and J lost 3, with 8 bases in between. Per germline, CDR1 GTSNPN and CDR2 SVGIG (reference sequence). This TCR was sampled from a man between 60 and 70 years old with active or convalescent COVID-19. The V gene is TRBV30, the J gene TRBJ2-7, with D perhaps TRBD1 (6 bases). What was sequenced was peripheral blood. This CDR3 reads CAWSPDSYEQYF. CDR3 bases: TGTGCCTGGAGTCCGGACAGCTACGAGCAGTACTTC. The variable domain in full, with the rest retrieved from reference TRBV30 and TRBJ2-7, is SQTIHQWPATLVQPVGSPLSLECTVEGTSNPNLYWYRQAAGRGLQLLFYSVGIGQISSEVPQNLSASRPQDRQFILSSKKLLLSDSGFYLCAWSPDSYEQYFGPGTRLTVT.